Listed here are 13 T cell receptor beta chains from one sample, sequenced in a study of T-cell reconstitution after alpha-beta-depleted transplantation in children. This sample's TCRbeta library carried unique molecular identifier barcodes. TCRdb independently ran MiXCR on the PCR reads; one entry per CDR3 protein. In the table there are some 490,000 distinct CDR3 sequences, around 13% of which are singletons. Sequenced material: PBMCs from the stem cell graft donor, taken from the stem cell graft. These receptors were taken from a human donor who donated a stem cell graft to a child with combined immunodeficiency.

This rearrangement joins TRBV12-3 or TRBV12-4 to TRBJ2-6; D assignment may be TRBD1 or TRBD2 (5 bases each). V shed 5 bases and J shed 0 bases, with 14 bases lying between them. The CDR3 covers 17 residues. CDR3 bases: TGTGCCAGCAGTCAAGGGGACGGAAACTCTGGGGCCAACGTCCTGACTTTC. Translation gives CASSQGDGNSGANVLTF.

This clonotype has just a few counts. The chain combines TRBV7-9 with TRBJ2-1; 7 bases line up with TRBD1. CDR3 length equals 16 residues. Germline CDR1 SEHNR, CDR2 FQNEAQ (reference sequence). With V trimmed by 0 bases and J by 8 bases, 10 bases remained unmatched. DNA of the CDR3: TGTGCCAGCAGCTTAGCCCCAGGGGGTGGCTTCTATGAGCAGTTCTTC. Translating gives CASSLAPGGGFYEQFF.

The V call is TRBV20-1, the J call TRBJ2-3; the D call may be TRBD1 or TRBD2 (5 bases each). This CDR3 comprises 13 residues. Per germline, CDR1 DFQATT and CDR2 SNEGSKA (reference sequence). Deletions cut 6 bases from V and 5 bases from J, with 15 bases between. CDR3 sequence: CSATPGHGDTQYF. The CDR3 DNA reads as TGCAGTGCCACCCCGGGGCACGGAGATACGCAGTATTTT.

This chain connects TRBV12-3 or TRBV12-4 to TRBJ2-5, with TRBD1 identical over 8 bases. The CDR3 length is 14 residues. The V gene end was trimmed by 8 bases and the J gene end by 5 bases; junction bases not matched to a gene: 10. The CDR3 is CASRPDRVEETQYF. CDR3 bases: TGTGCCAGCCGCCCGGACAGGGTGGAGGAGACCCAGTACTTC.

This clonotype was observed at least ten times. J is TRBJ2-2 and V is TRBV6-5; D might be TRBD2 (7 bases). Germline CDR1 is MNHEY and CDR2 is SVGAGI. V was clipped by 2 bases and J by 0 bases, with 10 bases between them. The CDR3 contains 16 residues. For the CDR3, the DNA is TGTGCCAGCAGTTACAGCGGGACATCGAACACCGGGGAGCTGTTTTTT. This encodes CASSYSGTSNTGELFF.

This clonotype was seen many times. The genes are TRBV7-2 and TRBJ2-7; D not resolved. This CDR3 spans 15 amino acids. Germline V gene sequence: CDR1 SGHTA, CDR2 FQGNSA. V was pared by 1 base and J by 0 bases, with 10 bases between. The CDR3 coding sequence is TGTGCCAGCAGCTTAGGGTCGAGCTACTCCTACGAGCAGTACTTC. It translates to CASSLGSSYSYEQYF.

This clonotype has more than one count but fewer than ten. The chain joins TRBV28 to TRBJ1-1, with a possible D match to TRBD1 (6 bases). V dropped 2 bases and J dropped 7 bases, with 11 bases sitting between them. Germline V gene lookup returns CDR1 MDHEN and CDR2 SYDVKM. The CDR3 is 13 residues long. The CDR3, as DNA: TGTGCCAGCAGTTTAGGGGGCACCCTTGAAGCTTTCTTT. Its translation is CASSLGGTLEAFF.

The V call is TRBV20-1, the J call TRBJ2-5; 11 bases match TRBD2. J gave up 5 bases and V 2 bases, and 10 bases lay outside the gene matches. The CDR3 consists of 16 residues. Germline CDR1 DFQATT, CDR2 SNEGSKA (reference sequence). In DNA form, the CDR3 reads TGCAGTGCTAGAATCCCTAGCGGGGGGTATTCGGAGACCCAGTACTTC. Residues: CSARIPSGGYSETQYF.

This clonotype was picked up a small number of times. The gene calls are TRBV5-6 and TRBJ2-1, with 7 positions matching TRBD2. The CDR3 runs 15 residues. The V gene end was trimmed by 4 bases and the J gene end by 3 bases; junction bases not matched to a gene: 7. Germline-derived CDR1 and CDR2 are SGHDT and YYEEEE. The CDR3 nucleotides are TGTGCCAGCAGCCCCGGGGGGTCTCGCTACAATGAGCAGTTCTTC. Translated, it gives CASSPGGSRYNEQFF.

A few counts support this clonotype. The chain is built from TRBV12-3 or TRBV12-4 and TRBJ1-5; D remains unclear. The CDR3 length is 12 residues. The V end was cut by 5 bases, the J end by 15 bases, with 17 bases between. The CDR3, as DNA: TGTGCCAGCAGTCTCCGGGCCCACCGTCTGCATTTT. The encoded protein is CASSLRAHRLHF.

There are a few counts of this clonotype. The chain links TRBV15 to TRBJ2-3; D might be TRBD1 or TRBD2, each matching 5 bases. The V end lost 4 bases, the J end lost 7 bases, and 12 bases lay between the germline ends. Germline V lookup: CDR1 LNHNV, CDR2 YYDKDF (reference sequence). CDR3 length: 13 amino acids. As DNA, the CDR3 is TGTGCCACCAGCATTGGGACCGCGCATACGCAGTATTTT. Protein sequence: CATSIGTAHTQYF.

This clonotype was seen more than once but under ten times. The chain combines TRBV12-3 or TRBV12-4 with TRBJ2-3; 10 nucleotides line up with TRBD1. The CDR3 sequence is 17 residues long. The V and J ends lost 5 bases and 5 bases, in that order; junction bases with no gene match: 13. This CDR3 is CASSPNTGTGVGDTQYF. CDR3 DNA sequence: TGTGCCAGCAGTCCTAATACTGGGACAGGGGTAGGAGATACGCAGTATTTT.

The table lists this clonotype with a few counts. J is TRBJ1-5 and V is TRBV12-3 or TRBV12-4, with a tentative D call TRBD1 (5 bases). The length of the CDR3 is 15 residues. Trimming removed 3 bases from V and 1 base from J, with 10 bases in between. The CDR3 is CASSFGGMSNQPQHF. In DNA, the CDR3 is TGTGCCAGCAGTTTTGGGGGTATGAGCAATCAGCCCCAGCATTTT.